This entry is about one T cell receptor (beta chain). Its target is unknown. This sample is part of a study of cytomegalovirus exposure and HLA in healthy donors. Using immunoSEQ multiplex PCR, the repertoire was profiled, and TCRdb retains in-frame clones only, with some absent. The sample has 200,000 to 300,000 clones, approximately 87% seen once. Study results and caveats: In vitro work confirmed that a few CMV-associated chains recognize CMV antigens.

The germline V and J ends were trimmed by 4 bases and 4 bases, with 8 bases remaining between them. CDR1 is MNHNS, CDR2 SASEGT, per germline. There are 13 residues in the CDR3. Sequencing was performed on PBMCs. The clonotype originates from a young man in good health and CMV-seronegative. J is TRBJ1-5 and V is TRBV6-1; no clear D. The CDR3, as DNA: TGTGCCAGCAGTGGTCTTGTGAATCAGCCCCAGCATTTT. This encodes CASSGLVNQPQHF.